Listed below are T cell receptor beta chains from one sample, sequenced in a study of T cell responses to AZD1222 COVID-19 vaccine. The data were produced by immunoSEQ multiplex PCR, yet TCRdb's version contains in-frame clones alone and is incomplete. Here the sample spans about 180,000 clones, 85% to 90% being singletons. The sequenced sample was peripheral blood, obtained on day 0 of AZD1222 vaccination. These receptors all stem from an adult in good health. Each CDR3 is given with its conserved first and last residue. A D gene is named only where the DNA matches it firmly. Where a row states a size, it is once, few, many or the class of an expanded clone; other rows omit it.

>TRBV6-5|-|-|TRBJ2-5
TGTGCCAGCACCCCCGAACCGCAAGAGACCCAGTACTTC
CASTPEPQETQYF
>TRBV28|-|-|TRBJ2-3
TGTGCCAGCAGTTTCCCCCCCGCCAGGGTGGGGGTCCCGAGCACAGATACGCAGTATTTT
CASSFPPARVGVPSTDTQYF
>TRBV2|-|-|TRBJ2-7
TGTGCCAGCGGTGACAGACCCTACGAGCAGTACTTC
CASGDRPYEQYF
>TRBV7-2|-|-|TRBJ1-5
TGTGCCAGCAGCTTGGGGTTGGCGCAGCCCCAGCATTTT
CASSLGLAQPQHF
>TRBV21-1|-|-|TRBJ1-1
TGTGCCAGCAGCAAAGGTGGCAGGGGGAAAATTACTGAAGCTTTCTTT
CASSKGGRGKITEAFF
>TRBV5-6|-|-|TRBJ2-7
TGTGCCAGCAGCTTGGCGGGGCTTATCTACGAGCAGTACTTC
CASSLAGLIYEQYF
>TRBV19|-|-|TRBJ1-1
TGTGCCAGTAGTATAGCTAAGGGGCGGATAACTGAAGCTTTCTTT
CASSIAKGRITEAFF
>TRBV29-1|TRBD2|-|TRBJ2-1
TGCAGCGTTGAGCTACGACTAGCGGGGGGTACGGACTTGGATGAGCAGTTCTTC
CSVELRLAGGTDLDEQFF
>TRBV7-2|-|-|TRBJ1-3
TGTGCCAGCAGCTTATGGGGTGCCGGAAACACCATATATTTT
CASSLWGAGNTIYF
>TRBV4-2|TRBD1|few|TRBJ2-2
TGTGCCAGCAGCCACGACCGGGACAGGGCCGGGGAGCTGTTTTTT
CASSHDRDRAGELFF
>TRBV19|-|-|TRBJ1-1
TGTGCCAGTAGTATAGGTCCAGGCACTGAAGCTTTCTTT
CASSIGPGTEAFF
>TRBV25-1|-|-|TRBJ2-7
TGTGCCAGCAGTGATTACAACTACGAGCAGTACTTC
CASSDYNYEQYF
>TRBV4-3|-|-|TRBJ1-2
TGCGCCAGCAGCCCCCGCGGGGGGAACTATGGCTACACCTTC
CASSPRGGNYGYTF
>TRBV4-1|-|once|TRBJ1-1
TGCGCCAGCAGCCAAGATCTGGAGGGGATGAGAGCTGAAGCTTTCTTT
CASSQDLEGMRAEAFF